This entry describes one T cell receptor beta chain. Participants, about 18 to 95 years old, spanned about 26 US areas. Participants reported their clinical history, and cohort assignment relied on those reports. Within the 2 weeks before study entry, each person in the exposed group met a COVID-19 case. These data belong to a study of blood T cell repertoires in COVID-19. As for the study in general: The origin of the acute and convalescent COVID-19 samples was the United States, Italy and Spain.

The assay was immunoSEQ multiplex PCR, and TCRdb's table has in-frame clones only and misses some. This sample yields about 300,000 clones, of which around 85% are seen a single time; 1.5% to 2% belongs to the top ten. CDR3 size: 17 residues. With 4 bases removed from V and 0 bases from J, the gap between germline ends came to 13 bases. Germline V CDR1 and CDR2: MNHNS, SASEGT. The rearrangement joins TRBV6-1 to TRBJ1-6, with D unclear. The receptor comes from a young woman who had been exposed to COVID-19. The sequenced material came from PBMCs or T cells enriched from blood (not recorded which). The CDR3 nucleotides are TGTGCCAGCAGTGCCCAGGCCAGAGTCTCCTATAATTCACCCCTCCACTTT. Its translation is CASSAQARVSYNSPLHF.